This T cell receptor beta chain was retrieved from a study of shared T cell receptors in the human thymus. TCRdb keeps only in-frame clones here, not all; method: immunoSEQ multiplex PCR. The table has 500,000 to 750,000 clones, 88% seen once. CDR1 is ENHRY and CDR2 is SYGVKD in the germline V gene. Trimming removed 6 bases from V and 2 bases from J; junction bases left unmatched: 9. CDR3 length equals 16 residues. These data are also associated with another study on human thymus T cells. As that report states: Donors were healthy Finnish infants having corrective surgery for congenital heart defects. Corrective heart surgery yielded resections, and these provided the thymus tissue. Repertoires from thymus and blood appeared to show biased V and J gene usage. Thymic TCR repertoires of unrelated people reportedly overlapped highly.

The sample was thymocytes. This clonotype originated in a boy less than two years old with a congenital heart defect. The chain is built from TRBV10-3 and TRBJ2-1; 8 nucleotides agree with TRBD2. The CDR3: CAISNIAGPTYNEQFF. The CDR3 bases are TGTGCCATCAGCAATATAGCGGGACCAACCTACAATGAGCAGTTCTTC.